This T cell receptor beta chain was profiled in a study of blood T cell repertoires in COVID-19. Study in general: Both acute and convalescent COVID-19 samples were obtained from the United States, Italy and Spain.

Generated by immunoSEQ multiplex PCR, the TCRdb table keeps only in-frame clones and is missing some. The sample has approximately 85,000 clones, around 83% seen once; the top ten hold 20% to 25%. Per the germline V gene, CDR1 is MDHEN and CDR2 is SYDVKM. V lost 1 base, J lost 2 bases, and 0 bases stayed unmatched. The CDR3 length is 15 residues. The TCR comes from a woman at least 80 years old in a cohort sampled during active or convalescent COVID-19. The gene calls are TRBV28 and TRBJ2-1, with 9 bases fitting TRBD2. Material for sequencing was peripheral blood. The CDR3 region has the DNA TGTGCCAGCAGTTTATCTAGCGGGGCCTACAATGAGCAGTTCTTC. Protein product: CASSLSSGAYNEQFF.